The TCR beta chain under discussion was sequenced for a study of blood T cell repertoires in COVID-19. Using immunoSEQ multiplex PCR, the repertoire was profiled, and TCRdb retains in-frame clones only, with some absent. The sample records more than 55,000 clones, 88% being singletons. This clone was found a few times. The CDR3 extends over 13 amino acids. Trimming left V 3 bases short and J 3 bases short, with 6 bases between. Germline CDR1 and CDR2: MNHEY and SMNVEV (reference sequence). Sequencing was performed on peripheral blood. The V and J genes are TRBV27 and TRBJ1-3; D gene unclear. This TCR came from a man between 60 and 75 years old with acute or convalescent COVID-19. The CDR3: CASSFQFGNTIYF. In nucleotides, the CDR3 is TGTGCCAGCAGTTTCCAGTTTGGAAACACCATATATTTT.